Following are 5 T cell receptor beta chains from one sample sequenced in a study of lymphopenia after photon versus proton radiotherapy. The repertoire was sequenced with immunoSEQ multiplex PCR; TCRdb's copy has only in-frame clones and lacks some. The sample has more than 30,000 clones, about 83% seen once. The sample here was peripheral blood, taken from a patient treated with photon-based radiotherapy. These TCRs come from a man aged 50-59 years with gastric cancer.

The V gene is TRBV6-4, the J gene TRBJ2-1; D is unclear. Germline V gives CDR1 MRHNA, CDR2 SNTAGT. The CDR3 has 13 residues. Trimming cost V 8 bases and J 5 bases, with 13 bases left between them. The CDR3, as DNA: TGTGCCAGCCGACTCTCCCAGGACAATGAGCAGTTCTTC. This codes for CASRLSQDNEQFF.

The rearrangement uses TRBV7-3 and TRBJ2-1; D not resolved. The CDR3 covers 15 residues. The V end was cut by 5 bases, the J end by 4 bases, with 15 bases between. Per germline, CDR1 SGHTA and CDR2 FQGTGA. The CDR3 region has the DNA TGTGCCAGCAGCCCATATGCAGGAGTATACAATGAGCAGTTCTTC. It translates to CASSPYAGVYNEQFF.

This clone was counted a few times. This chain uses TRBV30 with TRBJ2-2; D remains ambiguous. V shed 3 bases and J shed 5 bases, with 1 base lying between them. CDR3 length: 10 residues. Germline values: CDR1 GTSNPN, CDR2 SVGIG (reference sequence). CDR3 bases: TGTGCCTGGAGAACCGGGGAGCTGTTTTTT. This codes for CAWRTGELFF.

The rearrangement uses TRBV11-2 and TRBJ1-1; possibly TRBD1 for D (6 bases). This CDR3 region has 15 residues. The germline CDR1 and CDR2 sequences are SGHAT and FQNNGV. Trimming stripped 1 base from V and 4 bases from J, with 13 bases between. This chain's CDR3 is CASSLVRGRVTEAFF. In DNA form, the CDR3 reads TGTGCCAGCAGCTTAGTTCGGGGGCGGGTCACTGAAGCTTTCTTT.

This CDR3 is CASSIASGVPGELFF. DNA of the CDR3: TGTGCCAGCAGTATCGCGTCAGGAGTCCCCGGGGAGCTGTTTTTT. The rearrangement joins TRBV6-1 to TRBJ2-2; D not certain. The V and J ends lost 5 bases and 6 bases respectively, with 16 bases between them. The CDR3 loop spans 15 amino acids. Germline values: CDR1 MNHNS, CDR2 SASEGT.